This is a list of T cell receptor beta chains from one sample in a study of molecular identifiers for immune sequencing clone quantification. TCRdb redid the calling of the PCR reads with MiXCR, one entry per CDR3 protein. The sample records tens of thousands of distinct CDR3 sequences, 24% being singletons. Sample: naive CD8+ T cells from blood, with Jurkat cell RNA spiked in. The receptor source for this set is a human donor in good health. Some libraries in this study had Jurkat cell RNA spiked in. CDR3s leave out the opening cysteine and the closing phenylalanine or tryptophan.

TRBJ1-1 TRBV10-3 AILTDMNTEAF
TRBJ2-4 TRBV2 ASSVERGGLGDIQY
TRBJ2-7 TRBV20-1 SASDGVTYEQY
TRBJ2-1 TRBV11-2 ASSLVYNEQF
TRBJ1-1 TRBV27 ASRGLGGPEAF
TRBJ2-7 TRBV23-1 ASSPVRNPEQY
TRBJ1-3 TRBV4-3 ASSPGQGPGNTIY
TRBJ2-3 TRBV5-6 ASSSESDTQY
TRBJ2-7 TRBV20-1 SATAPNTYEQY
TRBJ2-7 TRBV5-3 ASSSGLVPHEQY
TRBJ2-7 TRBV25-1 ASSGPGVLSEQY
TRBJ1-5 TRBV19 ASSSGQGVPFNQPQH
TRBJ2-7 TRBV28 ASSLLAGVYEQY
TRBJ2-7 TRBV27 ASSLGGNYEQY
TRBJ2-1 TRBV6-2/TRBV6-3 ASSYLVIGNEQF
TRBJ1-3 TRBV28 ASSLGGSGNTIY
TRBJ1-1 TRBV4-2 ASTPTRGLNTEAF
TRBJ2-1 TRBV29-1 SVVDLADEQF
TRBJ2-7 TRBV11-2 ASSSPTGDRASYEQY
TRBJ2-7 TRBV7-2 ASSLGPPDEQY
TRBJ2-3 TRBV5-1 ASSLGAARPATQS
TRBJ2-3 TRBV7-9 ASSMPGTKTDTQY
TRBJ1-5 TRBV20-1 SAIRYGQVSGQPQH
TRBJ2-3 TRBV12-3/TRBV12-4 ASSFPWPGTSGRGTDTQY
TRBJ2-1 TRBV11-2 ASSLDPGGLDNEQF
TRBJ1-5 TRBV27 ASSLLSSLYSNQPQH
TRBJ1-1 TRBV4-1 ASSQFNRGQTEAF
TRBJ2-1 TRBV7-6 ASTHLPSSGRSNEQF
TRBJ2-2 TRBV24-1 ATSGPAGTGELF
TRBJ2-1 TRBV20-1 SANPTGSYNAPF
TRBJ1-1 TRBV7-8 ASSSWTGMSTEAF
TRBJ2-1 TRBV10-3 AIRSTYDEQF
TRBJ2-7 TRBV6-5 ASSYGRGGYEQY
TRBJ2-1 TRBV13 ASSRRPTEPEQF
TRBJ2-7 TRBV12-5 ASVPAGVDYEQY
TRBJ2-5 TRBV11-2 ASSPHNFQETQY
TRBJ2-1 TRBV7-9 ASSAGIPWNEQF
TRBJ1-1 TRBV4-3 ASSQDGPYPNPAAF
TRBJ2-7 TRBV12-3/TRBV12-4 ASSRDTASYEQY
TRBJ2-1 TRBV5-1 ASSLEGANYNEQF
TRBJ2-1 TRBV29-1 SPQSGAEQF
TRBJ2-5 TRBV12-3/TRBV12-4 ASSFHPSLQETQY
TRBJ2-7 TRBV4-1 ASSQERHSYEQY
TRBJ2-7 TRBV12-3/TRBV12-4 ASSLGARTYEQC
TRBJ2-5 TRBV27 ASSSRDPRGEPPS
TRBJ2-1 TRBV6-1 ASSELADGLDEQF
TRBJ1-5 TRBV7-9 ASSHGYQPQH
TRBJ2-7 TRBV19 ASSPGQAYEQY
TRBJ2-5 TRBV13 ASSLRTGVETQY